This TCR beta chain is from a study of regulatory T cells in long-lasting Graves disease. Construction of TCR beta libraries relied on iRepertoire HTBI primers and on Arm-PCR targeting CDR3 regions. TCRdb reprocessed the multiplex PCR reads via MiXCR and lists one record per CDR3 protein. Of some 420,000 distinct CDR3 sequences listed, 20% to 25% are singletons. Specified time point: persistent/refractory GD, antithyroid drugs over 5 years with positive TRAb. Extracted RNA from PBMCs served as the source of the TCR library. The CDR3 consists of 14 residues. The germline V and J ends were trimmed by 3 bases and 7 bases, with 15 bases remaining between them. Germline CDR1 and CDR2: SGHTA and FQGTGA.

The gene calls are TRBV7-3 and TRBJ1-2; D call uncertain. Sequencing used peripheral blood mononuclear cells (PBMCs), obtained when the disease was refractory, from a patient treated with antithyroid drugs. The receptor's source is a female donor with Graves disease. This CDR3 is CASSFNVAGIGYTF. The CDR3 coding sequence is TGTGCCAGCAGCTTTAATGTCGCGGGAATTGGCTACACCTTC.